Below are 10 T cell receptor beta chains sequenced from a single sample in a study of breast tumors, draining lymph nodes, adjacent tissues. Breast cancer patients provided tissue from their axillary draining lymph nodes. TCRdb independently ran MiXCR on the multiplex PCR reads; one entry per CDR3 protein. The sample lists 180,000 or so distinct CDR3 sequences, about 30% occurring once. Sequencing was performed on axillary lymph node tissue. Every receptor here comes from a female donor with breast cancer. Some clones in this sample may be carry-over from other donors' samples.

V usage is TRBV5-6 and J usage is TRBJ1-1; D gene unclear. The CDR3 has 14 amino acids. Trimming pared 4 bases from V and 5 bases from J, leaving 15 bases between. Looked up from germline, CDR1 is SGHDT and CDR2 is YYEEEE. The DNA for the CDR3 is TGTGCCAGCAGCCATGGATCCATACGGACTGAAGCTTTCTTT. This translates into CASSHGSIRTEAFF.

For this clonotype: A junction boundary mismatches the germline segment, possibly from a read error. This chain's CDR3 is CAWGVQRIWNYGYTF. As DNA, the CDR3 is TGTGCCTGGGGTGTCCAAAGGATATGGAACTATGGCTACACCTTC. The genes are TRBV30 and TRBJ1-2, with D unclear. The germline gives CDR1 GTSNPN, CDR2 SVGIG (reference sequence). The CDR3 length is 15 residues.

In this sample, this clonotype turned up many times. The rearrangement joins TRBV10-1 to TRBJ2-7, with 9 bases fitting TRBD1. Germline CDR1 and CDR2: WNHNN and SYGVQD (reference sequence). Trimming removed 6 bases from V and 5 bases from J; junction bases left unmatched: 8. This CDR3 comprises 14 residues. CDR3 nucleotide sequence: TGCGCCAGCAGCCCCGGGACAGGGAAGAACGAGCAGTACTTC. It yields the protein CASSPGTGKNEQYF.

This clonotype was recorded at least ten times. V and J are TRBV24-1 and TRBJ1-1; D is unclear. Germline CDR1 reads KGHDR; CDR2 reads SFDVKD. Deletions cut 9 bases from V and 4 bases from J, with 5 bases between. CDR3 length: 10 amino acids. The CDR3: CATQGTEAFF. CDR3 sequence (DNA): TGTGCCACCCAAGGCACTGAAGCTTTCTTT.

Details on this clonotype: A clone one base away is much larger, so this may be a read error. J is TRBJ2-1 and V is TRBV18; D remains unclear. CDR1 and CDR2 (germline): KGHSH, LQKENI. The length of the CDR3 is 11 residues. The CDR3 DNA reads TGTGCCAGCTCCCATGACAATGTGCAGTTCTTC. Protein product: CASSHDNVQFF.

The rearrangement uses TRBV20-1 and TRBJ2-3; no clear D gene. CDR1 and CDR2 from the germline V gene are DFQATT and SNEGSKA (reference sequence). The ends were cut back, 6 bases at V and 4 bases at J, with 8 bases in the middle. The CDR3 runs to 11 residues. CDR3 protein: CSARKADTQYF. The CDR3 DNA reads TGCAGTGCGCGTAAAGCAGATACGCAGTATTTT.

This chain links TRBV20-1 with TRBJ1-6; D gene ambiguous. This CDR3 region has 15 residues. The V gene lost 3 bases and the J gene lost 2 bases, with 11 bases spanning the gap. Germline CDR1 is DFQATT and CDR2 is SNEGSKA (reference sequence). The chain's CDR3 is CSARANQAYNSPLHF. CDR3 DNA: TGCAGTGCTAGGGCGAACCAGGCCTATAATTCACCCCTCCACTTT.

This clonotype was recorded many times. The rearrangement joins TRBV6-2 or TRBV6-3 to TRBJ2-5, with 10 bases lining up with TRBD2. This CDR3 has 16 amino acids. Germline CDR1 reads MNHEY; CDR2 reads SVGEGT. V gave up 7 bases and J gave up 0 bases; unmatched junction bases: 8. The CDR3 nucleotides are TGTGCCAGCAAACTCGGACTAGCGGAGTACCAAGAGACCCAGTACTTC. Translating gives CASKLGLAEYQETQYF.

As for this clonotype: A much larger clone lies one base from this, so it may be a read error. The rearrangement links TRBV6-5 to TRBJ1-2; D unclear. The CDR3 contains 15 residues. Looked up from germline, CDR1 is MNHEY and CDR2 is SVGAGI. The CDR3 region is CASSHSRTRNPGYTF. The CDR3 coding sequence is TGTGCCAGCAGTCACTCGAGGACGAGAAATCCTGGCTACACCTTC.

Turning to this clonotype: An end of the junction differs from the germline gene, which may be a read error. The gene calls are TRBV5-1 and TRBJ2-5, with D perhaps given as TRBD1 or TRBD2 (5 bases each). Germline V gene sequence: CDR1 SGHRS, CDR2 YFSETQ. The CDR3 is 13 residues long. The CDR3 DNA follows: TGTGCCAGCGCGGATCGGGACCAGGAGACCCAGTACTTC. This codes for CASADRDQETQYF.